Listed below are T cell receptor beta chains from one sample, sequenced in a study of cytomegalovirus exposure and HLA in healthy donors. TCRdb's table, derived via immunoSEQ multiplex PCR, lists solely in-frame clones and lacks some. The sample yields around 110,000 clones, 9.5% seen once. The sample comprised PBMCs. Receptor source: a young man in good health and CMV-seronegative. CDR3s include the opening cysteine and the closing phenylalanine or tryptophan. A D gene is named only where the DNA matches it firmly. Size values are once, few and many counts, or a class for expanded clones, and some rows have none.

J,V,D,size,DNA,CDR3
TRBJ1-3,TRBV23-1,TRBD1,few,TGCGCCAGCAGTCAATCGGGACAGCGGGGAAACACCATATATTTT,CASSQSGQRGNTIYF
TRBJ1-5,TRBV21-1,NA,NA,TGTGCCAGCAGCAAAAACGGTTGTGCCAATCAGCCCCAGCATTTT,CASSKNGCANQPQHF
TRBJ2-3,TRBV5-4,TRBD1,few,TGTGCCAGCAGCCAAGGGACAGCCTCACGCACAGATACGCAGTATTTT,CASSQGTASRTDTQYF
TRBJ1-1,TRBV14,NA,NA,TGTGCCAGCAGCCAAGGAAGGGGAGCTTTCTTT,CASSQGRGAFF
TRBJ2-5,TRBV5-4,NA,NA,TGTGCCAGCAGCTTGAGTACAGGACGGGAGCAGTACTTC,CASSLSTGREQYF
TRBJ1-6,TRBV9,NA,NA,TGTGCCAGCAGCGTAGACAGGGTAGCTAATTCACCCCTCCACTTT,CASSVDRVANSPLHF
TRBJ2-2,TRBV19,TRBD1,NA,TGTGCCACCAGGACAGGGGGCAAGACCGGGGAGCTGTTTTTT,CATRTGGKTGELFF
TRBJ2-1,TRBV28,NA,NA,TGTGCCAGCACCCAAGCAGGGCCCGCCTACAATGAGCAGTTCTTC,CASTQAGPAYNEQFF
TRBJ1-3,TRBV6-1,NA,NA,TGTGCCACCACGACATTATCTGGAAACACCATATATTTT,CATTTLSGNTIYF
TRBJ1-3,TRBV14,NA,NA,TGTGCCAGCAGCCAACAACTATCAGCCATCTCTGGAAACACCATATATTTT,CASSQQLSAISGNTIYF
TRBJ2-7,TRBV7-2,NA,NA,TGTGCCAGCAGCTTAGGTCCAGGCACCTACGAGCAGTACTTC,CASSLGPGTYEQYF
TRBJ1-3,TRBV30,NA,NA,TGTGCCTGGAGCCGGAAACAGCGGGTAGACACCATATATTTT,CAWSRKQRVDTIYF
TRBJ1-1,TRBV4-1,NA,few,TGCGCCAGCAGCCAAGCCGGGATGAACACTGAAGCTTTCTTT,CASSQAGMNTEAFF
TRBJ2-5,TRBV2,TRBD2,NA,TGTGCCAGCAGTGGGGGTAGCGGGAGCCAAGAGACCCAGTACTTC,CASSGGSGSQETQYF
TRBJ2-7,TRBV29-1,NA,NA,TGCAGCGTTGGGCAGGGGCTCTACGAGCAGTACTTC,CSVGQGLYEQYF